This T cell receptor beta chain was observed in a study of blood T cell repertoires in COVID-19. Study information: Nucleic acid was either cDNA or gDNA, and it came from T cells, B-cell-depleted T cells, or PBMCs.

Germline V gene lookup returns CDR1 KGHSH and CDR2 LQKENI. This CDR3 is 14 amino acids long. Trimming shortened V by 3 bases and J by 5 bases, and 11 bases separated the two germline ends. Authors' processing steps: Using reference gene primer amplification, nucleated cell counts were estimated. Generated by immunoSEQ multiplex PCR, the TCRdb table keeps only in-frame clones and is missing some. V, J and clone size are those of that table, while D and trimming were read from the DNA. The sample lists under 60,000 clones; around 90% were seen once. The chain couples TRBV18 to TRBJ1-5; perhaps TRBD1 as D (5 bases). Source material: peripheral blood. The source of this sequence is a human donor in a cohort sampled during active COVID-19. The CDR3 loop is CASSPDREDQPQHF. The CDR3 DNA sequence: TGTGCCAGCTCACCCGACAGAGAGGATCAGCCCCAGCATTTT.